Listed here are 29 T cell receptor beta chains from one sample, sequenced in a study of cytomegalovirus exposure and HLA in healthy donors. The data were produced by immunoSEQ multiplex PCR, yet TCRdb's version contains in-frame clones alone and is incomplete. The data contain 78,000 or so clones, roughly 94% of them seen just once; the ten biggest clones take up roughly 3%. Source material: PBMCs. Every receptor here comes from a woman younger than 30 in good health and CMV-seropositive.

This sequence joins TRBV25-1 and TRBJ2-3, with D perhaps TRBD2 (5 bases). V was pared by 8 bases and J by 3 bases, with 18 bases between. Germline lookup yields CDR1 MGHDK and CDR2 SYGVNS. The CDR3 has 15 amino acids. CDR3 DNA sequence: TGTGCCAGCTCATCACGGGGAGTGCCGACAGATACGCAGTATTTT. It codes for CASSSRGVPTDTQYF. The complete variable domain, with remaining parts taken from reference TRBV25-1 and TRBJ2-3, reads EADIYQTPRYLVIGTGKKITLECSQTMGHDKMYWYQQDPGMELHLIHYSYGVNSTEKGDLSSESTVSRIRTEHFPLTLESARPSHTSQYLCASSSRGVPTDTQYFGPGTRLTVL.

This rearrangement joins TRBV5-1 to TRBJ2-1; no definite D call. CDR1 and CDR2 from the germline V gene are SGHRS and YFSETQ. V was clipped by 4 bases and J by 2 bases, with 7 bases between them. The CDR3 consists of 13 residues. The CDR3 region has the DNA TGCGCCAGCAGCCCCAGAACCTACAATGAGCAGTTCTTC. This gives the protein CASSPRTYNEQFF. Complete variable domain (other parts from reference TRBV5-1 and TRBJ2-1): KAGVTQTPRYLIKTRGQQVTLSCSPISGHRSVSWYQQTPGQGLQFLFEYFSETQRNKGNFPGRFSGRQFSNSRSEMNVSTLELGDSALYLCASSPRTYNEQFFGPGTRLTVL.

J is TRBJ1-1 and V is TRBV5-1, with D unclear. Germline-derived CDR1 and CDR2 are SGHRS and YFSETQ. The CDR3 consists of 16 residues. V gave up 3 bases and J gave up 1 base, with 16 bases separating them. CDR3 residues: CASSSQVGRSNTEAFF. The DNA for the CDR3 is TGCGCCAGCAGCTCACAAGTGGGCCGGTCGAACACTGAAGCTTTCTTT.

In this sample, this clone turned up a few times. The chain recombines TRBV4-1 with TRBJ2-1, with D perhaps matching TRBD2 (5 bases). Trimming took 0 bases from V and 2 from J, leaving 8 bases between them. Germline lookup yields CDR1 MGHRA and CDR2 YSYEKL. The CDR3 is 15 amino acids. The CDR3 spells CASSQEVGAYNEQFF. CDR3 sequence (DNA): TGCGCCAGCAGCCAAGAGGTGGGAGCCTACAATGAGCAGTTCTTC.

The chain joins TRBV5-1 to TRBJ2-7, with TRBD2 matching over 14 bases. The CDR3 runs 15 residues. The trim removed 5 bases at V and 6 bases at J, leaving 7 bases unmatched. Germline CDR1 is SGHRS and CDR2 is YFSETQ. DNA for the CDR3: TGCGCCAGCAGGGTCGGGACTAGCGGGAGTGGCGAGCAGTACTTC. Amino acid sequence: CASRVGTSGSGEQYF.

The CDR3 DNA follows: TGTGCCAGCAGCGCTACGACTCTAGCCACCTACAAATATGAGCAGTTCTTC. Translated: CASSATTLATYKYEQFF. This chain links TRBV5-4 with TRBJ2-1, with D perhaps TRBD2 (5 bases). The V gene lost 4 bases and the J gene lost 8 bases, with 25 bases spanning the gap. The CDR3 sequence is 17 residues long. Germline V lookup: CDR1 SGHNT, CDR2 YYREEE (reference sequence).

This clone was detected only once. The chain employs TRBV27 and TRBJ2-1; maybe TRBD1 (5 bases). Germline CDR1 MNHEY, CDR2 SMNVEV (reference sequence). V lost 4 bases and J lost 9, with 10 bases in between. The CDR3 runs 12 residues. The CDR3 DNA follows: TGTGCCAGCAGTTCACGGACACCTGAGCAGTTCTTC. Translating it yields CASSSRTPEQFF.

The V and J genes are TRBV5-4 and TRBJ2-7; TRBD1 agrees at 7 bases. The CDR3 sequence is 16 residues long. V gave up 0 bases and J gave up 0 bases; unmatched junction bases: 6. Germline CDR1 and CDR2: SGHNT and YYREEE (reference sequence). CDR3 sequence reads: CASSLGGGLSSYEQYF. The CDR3 DNA reads as TGTGCCAGCAGCTTGGGAGGGGGCCTCAGCTCCTACGAGCAGTACTTC.

V and J are TRBV7-2 and TRBJ2-7, with TRBD2 as a possible D gene (5 bases). The CDR3 length is 13 residues. Germline V gene lookup returns CDR1 SGHTA and CDR2 FQGNSA. V lost 5 bases and J lost 1, with 9 bases in between. The CDR3 here is CASSLGMSYEQYF. The CDR3 region has the DNA TGTGCCAGCAGCCTCGGGATGTCCTACGAGCAGTACTTC.

V usage is TRBV19 and J usage is TRBJ1-5; possibly TRBD1 for D (6 bases). Looked up from germline, CDR1 is LNHDA and CDR2 is SQIVND (reference sequence). V gave up 4 bases and J gave up 4 bases, with 14 bases separating them. The CDR3 spans 15 residues. Here the CDR3 DNA reads TGTGCCAGTAGTAATGCGGGGGGCATGAATCAGCCCCAGCATTTT. This encodes CASSNAGGMNQPQHF. The complete variable domain, with remaining parts taken from reference TRBV19 and TRBJ1-5, reads DGGITQSPKYLFRKEGQNVTLSCEQNLNHDAMYWYRQDPGQGLRLIYYSQIVNDFQKGDIAEGYSVSREKKESFPLTVTSAQKNPTAFYLCASSNAGGMNQPQHFGDGTRLSIL.

The rearrangement uses TRBV5-4 and TRBJ1-1; 7 nucleotides match TRBD1. V was pared by 2 bases and J by 4 bases, with 8 bases of the junction left unmatched. The CDR3 has 15 residues. CDR1 and CDR2 (germline): SGHNT, YYREEE (reference sequence). In DNA, the CDR3 is TGTGCCAGCAGCTTCGATAGGGGGCTGTCCACTGAAGCTTTCTTT. It specifies CASSFDRGLSTEAFF.

V and J are TRBV27 and TRBJ2-3; 14 bases align to TRBD2. Losses at the gene ends were 5 bases for V and 4 bases for J; bases not matched to a gene: 8. Germline-derived CDR1 and CDR2 are MNHEY and SMNVEV (reference sequence). The CDR3 is 17 residues long. Here the CDR3 reads CASSPWTSGRRSDTQYF. CDR3 sequence (DNA): TGTGCCAGCAGTCCGTGGACTAGCGGGAGGAGGTCAGATACGCAGTATTTT.

This chain uses TRBV15 with TRBJ1-4, with a possible D match to TRBD1 (6 bases). The length of the CDR3 is 15 residues. Trimming pared 0 bases from V and 8 bases from J, leaving 13 bases between. The germline gives CDR1 LNHNV, CDR2 YYDKDF (reference sequence). CDR3 bases: TGTGCCACCAGCAGAGAGGACAGTGGAAGCGAAAAACTGTTTTTT. This translates into CATSREDSGSEKLFF.

The rearrangement uses TRBV29-1 and TRBJ2-2; TRBD2 agrees at 7 bases. J lost 1 base, V lost 5 bases, and 7 bases had no gene match. Germline V gene lookup returns CDR1 SQVTM and CDR2 ANQGSEA. This CDR3 comprises 15 residues. The CDR3, as DNA: TGCAGCGTTACACTAGCGTCGAGGAACACCGGGGAGCTGTTTTTT. As protein: CSVTLASRNTGELFF.

The rearrangement links TRBV4-3 to TRBJ2-5; 9 nucleotides match TRBD2. V was clipped by 0 bases and J by 4 bases; unmatched bases: 3. The CDR3 loop spans 15 amino acids. The germline V gene encodes CDR1 LGHNA and CDR2 YSLEER. The CDR3 loop reads CASSQDLLAGETQYF. The CDR3 nucleotides read TGCGCCAGCAGCCAAGATTTACTAGCGGGAGAGACCCAGTACTTC.

CDR3 nucleotide sequence: TGTGCCTGGAGGGGGACTAGCGGCCAGCCGGATACGCAGTATTTT. It is translated as CAWRGTSGQPDTQYF. This chain joins TRBV30 and TRBJ2-3; TRBD2 matches 11 bases. Germline V gene sequence: CDR1 GTSNPN, CDR2 SVGIG (reference sequence). The length of the CDR3 is 15 residues. V was pared by 3 bases and J by 6 bases, with 8 bases of the junction left unmatched. The full variable domain, its missing parts supplied by reference TRBV30 and TRBJ2-3, is SQTIHQWPATLVQPVGSPLSLECTVEGTSNPNLYWYRQAAGRGLQLLFYSVGIGQISSEVPQNLSASRPQDRQFILSSKKLLLSDSGFYLCAWRGTSGQPDTQYFGPGTRLTVL.

CDR3 sequence (DNA): TGTGCCAGCTCACCCTCCGTTGCGGGCGAGCAGTACTTC. The encoded protein is CASSPSVAGEQYF. J is TRBJ2-7 and V is TRBV18, with D perhaps TRBD2 (5 bases). V was clipped by 3 bases and J by 6 bases, with 12 bases between them. CDR3 size: 13 residues. CDR1 and CDR2 (germline): KGHSH, LQKENI.

This rearrangement joins TRBV5-4 to TRBJ2-5; the match to TRBD2 covers 10 bases. The CDR3 covers 14 residues. Per germline, CDR1 SGHNT and CDR2 YYREEE (reference sequence). The V and J ends lost 4 bases and 5 bases, in that order; junction bases with no gene match: 5. The DNA of the CDR3 is TGTGCCAGCAGCCCTTTACTAGCGGGGGAGACCCAGTACTTC. Translated, it gives CASSPLLAGETQYF.

The rearrangement links TRBV7-9 to TRBJ2-3, with 8 bases fitting TRBD2. J lost 0 bases, V lost 2 bases, and 1 base had no gene match. Germline V gene data show CDR1 as SEHNR and CDR2 as FQNEAQ (reference sequence). The CDR3 runs 15 residues. The CDR3 region has the DNA TGTGCCAGCAGCTTAAGCGGGGGCAGCACAGATACGCAGTATTTT. Its protein is CASSLSGGSTDTQYF.

The genes are TRBV28 and TRBJ1-1; tentative D call: TRBD1 (6 bases). Germline lookup yields CDR1 MDHEN and CDR2 SYDVKM. Trimming removed 7 bases from V and 6 bases from J, with 15 bases in between. This CDR3 has 13 residues. The CDR3 DNA reads as TGTGCCAGCAACGGGGGGGCCTTGGCTGAAGCTTTCTTT. Translated, it gives CASNGGALAEAFF.

Regarding this clone: The junction departs from the called germline gene at one end, perhaps through a read error. The chain carries TRBV11-2 and TRBJ2-7; tentative D call: TRBD2 (6 bases). CDR1 and CDR2 (germline): SGHAT, FQNNGV. CDR3 size: 11 residues. The CDR3 reads CASSLDRGLDF. In DNA form, the CDR3 reads TGTGCCAGCAGCTTGGACCGGGGGTTGGACTTC. The entire variable domain, with the rest obtained from reference TRBV11-2 and TRBJ2-7, is as follows: EAGVAQSPRYKIIEKRQSVAFWCNPISGHATLYWYQQILGQGPKLLIQFQNNGVVDDSQLPKDRFSAERLKGVDSTLKIQPAKLEDSAVYLCASSLDRGLDFGPGTRLTVT.

This rearrangement joins TRBV6-5 to TRBJ2-3; TRBD2 matches 7 bases. The CDR3 spans 13 residues. V shed 2 bases and J 6 bases; nucleotides not matched to a gene: 2. Germline V gives CDR1 MNHEY, CDR2 SVGAGI. CDR3 amino acids: CASSYPLADTQYF. For the CDR3, the DNA is TGTGCCAGCAGTTACCCACTAGCGGATACGCAGTATTTT.

J is TRBJ1-1 and V is TRBV18; D uncertain. In germline, CDR1 is KGHSH, CDR2 LQKENI. CDR3 length: 16 amino acids. V shed 3 bases and J shed 0 bases, with 14 bases lying between them. CDR3 coding DNA: TGTGCCAGCTCACCGTTGAGGGAGACCATGAACACTGAAGCTTTCTTT. This codes for CASSPLRETMNTEAFF.

This clone has a single count. This chain joins TRBV10-3 and TRBJ1-5; TRBD1 matches at 8 bases. The CDR3 consists of 15 residues. V gave up 8 bases and J gave up 2 bases; unmatched junction bases: 8. The germline gives CDR1 ENHRY, CDR2 SYGVKD. The CDR3 protein is CAIAPGGSGNQPQHF. The DNA for the CDR3 is TGTGCCATCGCCCCAGGGGGCTCAGGCAATCAGCCCCAGCATTTT.

This clone turned up a few times. This chain joins TRBV19 and TRBJ1-2, with unresolved D. Germline V gene sequence: CDR1 LNHDA, CDR2 SQIVND (reference sequence). V lost 4 bases, J lost 8 bases, and 14 bases lay in between. The CDR3 is 13 amino acids. CDR3 sequence: CASSTPVRNGYTF. For the CDR3, the DNA is TGTGCCAGTAGTACCCCCGTCAGAAACGGCTACACCTTC.

V usage is TRBV5-8 and J usage is TRBJ1-2; no clear D. Germline V gene lookup returns CDR1 SGHTS and CDR2 YDEGEE. The CDR3 length is 17 residues. The V end lost 7 bases, the J end lost 2 bases, and 24 bases lay between the germline ends. The CDR3 spells CASVKAGLGEMNYGYTF. The CDR3, as DNA: TGTGCCAGCGTAAAAGCGGGGTTGGGCGAAATGAACTATGGCTACACCTTC.

The chain couples TRBV5-5 to TRBJ2-5; 11 nucleotides align to TRBD2. There are 16 residues in the CDR3. Germline lookup yields CDR1 SGHKS and CDR2 YYEKEE (reference sequence). The trim removed 0 bases at V and 0 bases at J, leaving 1 base unmatched. The CDR3 reads CASSLVGLADQETQYF. CDR3 in DNA: TGTGCCAGCAGCTTGGTGGGACTAGCGGACCAAGAGACCCAGTACTTC.

CDR3 in amino acids: CASRPGQGQFRTEAFF. The CDR3 nucleotides read TGTGCCAGCAGGCCGGGACAGGGTCAATTTAGGACTGAAGCTTTCTTT. The J gene is TRBJ1-1, the V gene TRBV27; 9 bases are a match to TRBD1. The V and J ends lost 6 bases and 5 bases, in that order; junction bases with no gene match: 13. This CDR3 is built from 16 residues. CDR1 is MNHEY, CDR2 SMNVEV, per germline (reference sequence).

The rearrangement links TRBV30 to TRBJ2-1; TRBD2 is a possible D gene (6 bases). Trimming stripped 3 bases from V and 9 bases from J, with 9 bases between. Germline V gene data show CDR1 as GTSNPN and CDR2 as SVGIG (reference sequence). The length of the CDR3 is 11 residues. The CDR3 region has the DNA TGTGCCTGGAGGATCGGGGGTGAGCAGTTCTTC. Translating gives CAWRIGGEQFF.